Listed below are T cell receptor beta chains from one sample, sequenced in a study of blood T cell repertoires in COVID-19. The repertoire was sequenced with immunoSEQ multiplex PCR; TCRdb's copy has only in-frame clones and lacks some. Here the sample spans fewer than 70,000 clones, around 87% being singletons. What was sequenced was peripheral blood. The receptors come from a man aged 55-75 years with active or convalescent COVID-19. The CDR3 runs from the conserved cysteine through the conserved F or W. Each record gives: clone size, J gene, D gene, V gene, CDR3 protein, CDR3 DNA. D genes are given only for firm matches. Part of the rows lack a size; the others show once, few, many or a class for expanded clones.

clone size: NA
J gene: TRBJ2-3
D gene: NA
V gene: TRBV15
CDR3 protein: CATSSSFSTDTQYF
CDR3 DNA: TGTGCCACCAGCAGCTCCTTTAGCACAGATACGCAGTATTTT

clone size: NA
J gene: TRBJ2-7
D gene: TRBD2
V gene: TRBV5-4
CDR3 protein: CASSLSAGGPYEQYF
CDR3 DNA: TGTGCCAGCAGCTTATCCGCGGGAGGGCCCTACGAGCAGTACTTC

clone size: NA
J gene: TRBJ1-2
D gene: NA
V gene: TRBV7-2
CDR3 protein: CASSLDPTDYGYTF
CDR3 DNA: TGTGCCAGCAGCTTAGACCCGACAGACTATGGCTACACCTTC

clone size: NA
J gene: TRBJ2-2
D gene: NA
V gene: TRBV11-1
CDR3 protein: CASSLGGLGGELFF
CDR3 DNA: TGTGCCAGCAGCTTAGGAGGGCTGGGCGGGGAGCTGTTTTTT

clone size: NA
J gene: TRBJ1-1
D gene: NA
V gene: TRBV29-1
CDR3 protein: CSVARGTEAFF
CDR3 DNA: TGCAGCGTTGCCCGCGGCACTGAAGCTTTCTTT

clone size: few
J gene: TRBJ2-3
D gene: TRBD2
V gene: TRBV7-2
CDR3 protein: CASSLGRGGAADTQYF
CDR3 DNA: TGTGCCAGCAGCCTGGGTCGCGGGGGGGCGGCAGATACGCAGTATTTT

clone size: NA
J gene: TRBJ2-3
D gene: NA
V gene: TRBV5-6
CDR3 protein: CASIVGAGTTDTQYF
CDR3 DNA: TGTGCCAGCATCGTGGGGGCGGGTACGACAGATACGCAGTATTTT

clone size: few
J gene: TRBJ2-3
D gene: TRBD2
V gene: TRBV27
CDR3 protein: CASSLKRGVSGADTQYF
CDR3 DNA: TGTGCCAGCAGTTTAAAGCGGGGAGTTAGCGGGGCTGATACGCAGTATTTT

clone size: NA
J gene: TRBJ1-2
D gene: TRBD1
V gene: TRBV5-1
CDR3 protein: CASRRGQGDYGYTF
CDR3 DNA: TGCGCCAGCAGACGGGGACAGGGGGACTATGGCTACACCTTC

clone size: NA
J gene: TRBJ2-2
D gene: NA
V gene: TRBV5-4
CDR3 protein: CASSLKSRWGPNTGELFF
CDR3 DNA: TGTGCCAGCAGCTTGAAGTCGCGGTGGGGGCCAAACACCGGGGAGCTGTTTTTT

clone size: NA
J gene: TRBJ1-1
D gene: TRBD1
V gene: TRBV18
CDR3 protein: CASSPQTGANTEAFF
CDR3 DNA: TGTGCCAGCTCACCACAGACAGGGGCGAACACTGAAGCTTTCTTT

clone size: NA
J gene: TRBJ1-6
D gene: NA
V gene: TRBV13
CDR3 protein: CASRTAEHNSPLHF
CDR3 DNA: TGTGCCAGCAGGACGGCGGAACATAATTCACCCCTCCACTTT

clone size: few
J gene: TRBJ2-7
D gene: TRBD2
V gene: TRBV7-9
CDR3 protein: CASSLRLMTSGSYEQYF
CDR3 DNA: TGTGCCAGCAGCTTACGACTAATGACTAGCGGTTCCTACGAGCAGTACTTC

clone size: NA
J gene: TRBJ1-3
D gene: TRBD1
V gene: TRBV6-5
CDR3 protein: CASSFMTGGPGNTIYF
CDR3 DNA: TGTGCCAGCAGTTTCATGACAGGGGGCCCTGGAAACACCATATATTTT

clone size: NA
J gene: TRBJ2-1
D gene: NA
V gene: TRBV5-1
CDR3 protein: CASSLSASSGEQFF
CDR3 DNA: TGCGCCAGCAGCTTGTCCGCTAGTAGTGGTGAGCAGTTCTTC

clone size: NA
J gene: TRBJ1-3
D gene: NA
V gene: TRBV30
CDR3 protein: CAQKREAASGNTIYF
CDR3 DNA: TGTGCCCAAAAGAGAGAGGCAGCCTCTGGAAACACCATATATTTT

clone size: NA
J gene: TRBJ1-3
D gene: NA
V gene: TRBV5-6
CDR3 protein: CASSLRMSGVAGNTIYF
CDR3 DNA: TGTGCCAGCAGCTTGAGAATGTCAGGGGTCGCAGGAAACACCATATATTTT

clone size: NA
J gene: TRBJ2-4
D gene: NA
V gene: TRBV7-2
CDR3 protein: CASSSGVAKNIQYF
CDR3 DNA: TGTGCCAGCAGCTCCGGGGTAGCCAAAAACATTCAGTACTTC

clone size: NA
J gene: TRBJ2-3
D gene: TRBD2
V gene: TRBV27
CDR3 protein: CASIGTSGGEWWDTQYF
CDR3 DNA: TGTGCCAGCATCGGGACTAGCGGGGGAGAATGGTGGGATACGCAGTATTTT

clone size: NA
J gene: TRBJ2-3
D gene: NA
V gene: TRBV2
CDR3 protein: CASSGLTTDTQYF
CDR3 DNA: TGTGCCAGCAGTGGACTAACCACAGATACGCAGTATTTT

clone size: once
J gene: TRBJ2-1
D gene: NA
V gene: TRBV10-3
CDR3 protein: CAIKGGEGRNNEQFF
CDR3 DNA: TGTGCCATCAAGGGGGGGGAGGGCCGGAACAATGAGCAGTTCTTC

clone size: NA
J gene: TRBJ2-3
D gene: TRBD2
V gene: TRBV18
CDR3 protein: CASSPSGRDTQYF
CDR3 DNA: TGTGCCAGCTCTCCCAGCGGGAGGGATACGCAGTATTTT